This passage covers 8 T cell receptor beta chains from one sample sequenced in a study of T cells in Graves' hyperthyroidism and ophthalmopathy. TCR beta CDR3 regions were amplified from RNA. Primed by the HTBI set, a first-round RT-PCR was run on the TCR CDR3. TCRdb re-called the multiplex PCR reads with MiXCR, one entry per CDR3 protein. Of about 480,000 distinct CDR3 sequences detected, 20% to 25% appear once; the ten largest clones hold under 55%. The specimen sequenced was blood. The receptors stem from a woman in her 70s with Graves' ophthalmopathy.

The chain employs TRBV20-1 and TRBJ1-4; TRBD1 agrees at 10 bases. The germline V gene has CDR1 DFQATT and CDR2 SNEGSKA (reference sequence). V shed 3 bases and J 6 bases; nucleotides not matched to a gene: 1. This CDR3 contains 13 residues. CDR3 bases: TGCAGTGCTAGTGGGACAGGGGATGAAAAACTGTTTTTT. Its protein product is CSASGTGDEKLFF.

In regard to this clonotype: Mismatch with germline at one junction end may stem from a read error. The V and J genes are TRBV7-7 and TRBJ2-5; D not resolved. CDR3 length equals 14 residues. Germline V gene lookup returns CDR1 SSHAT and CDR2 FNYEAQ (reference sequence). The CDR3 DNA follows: TGTGCTAGCAGCTTAGGTGGCCAGGTCGGGACCCAGTACTTC. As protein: CASSLGGQVGTQYF.

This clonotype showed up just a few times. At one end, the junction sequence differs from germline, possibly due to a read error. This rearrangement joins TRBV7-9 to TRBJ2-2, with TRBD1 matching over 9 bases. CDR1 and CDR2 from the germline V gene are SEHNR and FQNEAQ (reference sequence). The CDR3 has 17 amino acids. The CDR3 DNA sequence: TGTGCCAGCAGCTCTAAGAAAGGACAGGGGAACGCCGGGGAGCTGTTTTTT. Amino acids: CASSSKKGQGNAGELFF.

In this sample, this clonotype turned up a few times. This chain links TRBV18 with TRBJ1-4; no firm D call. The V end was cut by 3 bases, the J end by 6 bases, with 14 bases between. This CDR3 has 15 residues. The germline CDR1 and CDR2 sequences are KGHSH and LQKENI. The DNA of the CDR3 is TGTGCCAGCTCACCGGGAGTGGTGGAGTATGAAAAACTGTTTTTT. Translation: CASSPGVVEYEKLFF.

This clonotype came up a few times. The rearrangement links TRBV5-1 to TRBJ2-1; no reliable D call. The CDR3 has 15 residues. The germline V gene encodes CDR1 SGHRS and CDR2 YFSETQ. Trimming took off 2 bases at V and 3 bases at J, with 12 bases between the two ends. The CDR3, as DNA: TGCGCCAGCAGCTTAGATCCGGGCGACTACAATGAGCAGTTCTTC. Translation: CASSLDPGDYNEQFF.

In DNA form, the CDR3 reads TGCGCCAGCAGTGAGAGGGAGGTGAGCACAGATACGCAGTATTTT. It codes for CASSEREVSTDTQYF. V and J are TRBV10-2 and TRBJ2-3, with D perhaps TRBD2 (6 bases). The germline V gene encodes CDR1 WSHSY and CDR2 SAAADI. Trimming removed 2 bases at V and 0 bases at J, with 9 bases between. The CDR3 is 15 amino acids.

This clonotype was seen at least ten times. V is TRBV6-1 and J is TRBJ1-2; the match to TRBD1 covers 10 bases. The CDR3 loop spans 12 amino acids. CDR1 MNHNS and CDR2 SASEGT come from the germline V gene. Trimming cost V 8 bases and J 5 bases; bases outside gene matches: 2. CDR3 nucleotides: TGTGCCAGCGGGACAGGGGATTATGGCTACACCTTC. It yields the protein CASGTGDYGYTF.

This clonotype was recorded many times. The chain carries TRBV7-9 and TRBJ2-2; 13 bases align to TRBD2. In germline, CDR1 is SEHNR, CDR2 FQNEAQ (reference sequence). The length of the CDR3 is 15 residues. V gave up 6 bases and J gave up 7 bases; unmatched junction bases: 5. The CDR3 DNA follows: TGTGCCAGCAGTCCCGGGACTAGCGGGGTCGGGGAGCTGTTTTTT. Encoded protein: CASSPGTSGVGELFF.